This T cell receptor (beta chain) was recovered during a study of T cell responses to AZD1222 COVID-19 vaccine. Broader study findings: White British ancestry dominated among donors, who included more females, and clonal diversity was possibly underestimated. Nearly half of spike-specific TCRs reportedly go after variant regions that carry no mutations.

This clone was detected a few times. Its cognate antigen is unknown. The same CDR3 arises from other DNA sequences in this sample as well. Profiling relied on immunoSEQ multiplex PCR, and the TCRdb table lists in-frame clones only, not all of them. The sample lists around 70,000 clones; 75% to 90% were seen once. This CDR3 has 12 residues. V was pared by 3 bases and J by 4 bases, with 10 bases between. The germline gives CDR1 GTSNPN, CDR2 SVGIG (reference sequence). The TCR sequence derives from an adult in good health. The specimen comprised peripheral blood, sampled on day 0 of AZD1222 vaccination. V usage is TRBV30 and J usage is TRBJ2-7; TRBD2 might be the D (5 bases). CDR3: CAWSPTSYEQYF. CDR3 DNA sequence: TGTGCCTGGAGCCCCACTAGTTACGAGCAGTACTTC.